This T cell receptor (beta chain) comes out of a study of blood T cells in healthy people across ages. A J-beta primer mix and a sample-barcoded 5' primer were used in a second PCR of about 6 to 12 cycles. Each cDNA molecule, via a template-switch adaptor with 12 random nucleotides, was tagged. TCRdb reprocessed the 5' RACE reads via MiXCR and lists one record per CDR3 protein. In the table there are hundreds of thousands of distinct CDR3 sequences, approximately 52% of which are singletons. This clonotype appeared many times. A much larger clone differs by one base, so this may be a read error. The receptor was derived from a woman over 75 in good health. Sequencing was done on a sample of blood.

The CDR3: CASSGSNSEQYF. The CDR3 bases are TGTGCCAGCAGCGGATCTAATTCTGAGCAGTACTTC. The chain has TRBV9 and TRBJ2-5; no firm D call. This CDR3 has 12 amino acids. V was clipped by 3 bases and J by 11 bases, with 14 bases between them. The germline V gene encodes CDR1 SGDLS and CDR2 YYNGEE.